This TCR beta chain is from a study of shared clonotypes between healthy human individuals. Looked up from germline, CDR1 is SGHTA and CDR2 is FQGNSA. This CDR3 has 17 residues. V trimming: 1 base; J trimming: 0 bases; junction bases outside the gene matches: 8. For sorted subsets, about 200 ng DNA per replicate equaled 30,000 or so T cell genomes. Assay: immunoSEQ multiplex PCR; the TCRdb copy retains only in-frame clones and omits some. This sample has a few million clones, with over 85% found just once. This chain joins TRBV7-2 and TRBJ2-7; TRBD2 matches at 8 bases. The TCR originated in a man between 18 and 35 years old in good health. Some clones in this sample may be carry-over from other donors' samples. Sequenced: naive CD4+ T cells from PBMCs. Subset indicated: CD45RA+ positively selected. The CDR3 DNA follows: TGTGCCAGCAGCTTAGGGGCGGGAGGACAAAGCTCCTACGAGCAGTACTTC. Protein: CASSLGAGGQSSYEQYF.